The 5 T cell receptor beta chains in this list originate from one sample, sequenced in a study of shared clonotypes between healthy human individuals. Selected positively for CCR7 and CD45RO-negative, naive CD8 cells excluded terminally differentiated effector memory CD45RA+ cells. TCRdb keeps only in-frame clones here, not all; method: immunoSEQ multiplex PCR. The data show hundreds of thousands of clones, with about 91% seen just once and 24% held by the top ten. The sample taken for sequencing was naive CD8+ T cells sorted from blood. The receptor source for this set is a man in his thirties or forties in good health.

The sample holds a few counts of this clone. Other DNA sequences within the sample encode an identical CDR3. This sequence joins TRBV7-2 and TRBJ2-3, with TRBD2 identical over 12 bases. Germline CDR1 is SGHTA and CDR2 is FQGNSA. V lost 5 bases, J lost 3 bases, and 3 bases stayed unmatched. The CDR3 contains 15 residues. CDR3 protein: CASSHGTSGTDTQYF. Here the CDR3 DNA reads TGTGCCAGCAGCCATGGGACTAGCGGGACAGATACGCAGTATTTT. Full variable domain (outside the CDR3, taken from reference TRBV7-2 and TRBJ2-3): GAGVSQSPSNKVTEKGKDVELRCDPISGHTALYWYRQSLGQGLEFLIYFQGNSAPDKSGLPSDRFSAERTGGSVSTLTIQRTQQEDSAVYLCASSHGTSGTDTQYFGPGTRLTVL.

The rearrangement uses TRBV5-5 and TRBJ2-7; 11 positions agree with TRBD2. J gave up 2 bases and V 3 bases, and 7 bases lay outside the gene matches. This CDR3 comprises 16 residues. Germline CDR1 and CDR2: SGHKS and YYEKEE (reference sequence). CDR3 nucleotide sequence: TGTGCCAGCAGCTCACCGATTAGCGGGAGGGCCTACGAGCAGTACTTC. It specifies CASSSPISGRAYEQYF.

V usage is TRBV27 and J usage is TRBJ1-5, with D possibly TRBD1 on 6 matching bases. CDR3 length equals 13 residues. Deletions cut 3 bases from V and 9 bases from J, with 12 bases between. Germline-derived CDR1 and CDR2 are MNHEY and SMNVEV (reference sequence). CDR3 nucleotide sequence: TGTGCCAGCAGTTTGAGGGGGTTCCCGCCCCAGCATTTT. Protein product: CASSLRGFPPQHF.

This chain joins TRBV5-6 and TRBJ2-3, with D possibly TRBD1 on 6 matching bases. Germline CDR1 is SGHDT and CDR2 is YYEEEE. There are 18 residues in the CDR3. Between the trimmed V and J ends, which lost 4 bases and 1 base, there was a span of 22 bases. The CDR3 region is CASSKDLAHEGGTDTQYF. CDR3 nucleotides: TGTGCCAGCAGCAAAGATCTAGCCCATGAGGGGGGCACAGATACGCAGTATTTT.

This clone was counted a single time. This chain connects TRBV7-8 to TRBJ2-3, with 8 positions matching TRBD2. The germline V gene has CDR1 SGHVS and CDR2 FQNEAQ. The CDR3 covers 16 residues. J was trimmed by 4 bases and V by 5 bases; bases with no gene match: 11. The CDR3 loop is CASSLTSAVSPDTQYF. The CDR3 DNA follows: TGTGCCAGCAGCCTGACTAGCGCGGTTTCTCCAGATACGCAGTATTTT.